Shown below are 29 T cell receptor beta chains from a single sample sequenced in a study of OX40 agonist ivuxolimab in advanced cancers. TCRdb's copy holds only in-frame clones and misses some; the assay was immunoSEQ multiplex PCR. In the table there are more than 95,000 clones, around 93% of which are singletons. Sample: CD4+ or CD8+ T cells sorted from blood, taken in a trial of the OX40 agonist ivuxolimab. These receptors all come from an adult with an advanced solid tumor such as melanoma, head and neck, liver or kidney cancer.

The chain carries TRBV11-1 and TRBJ2-1; D not certain. V gave up 6 bases and J gave up 13 bases, with 16 bases separating them. Germline loops: CDR1 SGHAT, CDR2 FQDESV (reference sequence). The CDR3 runs 12 residues. The CDR3 bases are TGTGCCAGCAGTTCGCCGGACCTTCCCCAGTTCTTC. This codes for CASSSPDLPQFF.

This sequence joins TRBV28 and TRBJ1-1; D possibly corresponds to TRBD1 (6 bases). The V end was cut by 5 bases, the J end by 1 base, with 17 bases between. The CDR3 covers 16 residues. Germline CDR1 MDHEN, CDR2 SYDVKM. The CDR3, as DNA: TGTGCCAGCAGTAGAACCCGACAGGCTCCGAACACTGAAGCTTTCTTT. Translating gives CASSRTRQAPNTEAFF.

On this clone itself: Other DNA sequences of this sample code for an identical CDR3. CDR3 sequence (DNA): TGTGCCAGCAGCTTAGGGGGCGGGAGAGAGACCCAGTACTTC. Residues: CASSLGGGRETQYF. The V and J genes are TRBV7-2 and TRBJ2-5; 7 positions agree with TRBD2. The germline V gene has CDR1 SGHTA and CDR2 FQGNSA. This CDR3 is 14 amino acids long. V shed 1 base, J shed 4 bases, and the junction held 3 bases outside the gene matches. The whole variable domain, filled in from reference TRBV7-2 and TRBJ2-5, reads GAGVSQSPSNKVTEKGKDVELRCDPISGHTALYWYRQSLGQGLEFLIYFQGNSAPDKSGLPSDRFSAERTGGSVSTLTIQRTQQEDSAVYLCASSLGGGRETQYFGPGTRLLVL.

The V call is TRBV7-3, the J call TRBJ1-1; weak D call: TRBD1 (6 bases). Germline CDR1 reads SGHTA; CDR2 reads FQGTGA. This CDR3 is built from 18 residues. V gave up 1 base and J gave up 0 bases, with 18 bases separating them. The CDR3 DNA follows: TGTGCCAGCAGCTTAAATCCCCAGGGGAAATCATTGAACACTGAAGCTTTCTTT. As protein: CASSLNPQGKSLNTEAFF.

The chain links TRBV19 to TRBJ2-3; the D is unclear. Trimming shortened V by 4 bases and J by 2 bases, and 7 bases separated the two germline ends. CDR3 length: 13 residues. Germline loops: CDR1 LNHDA, CDR2 SQIVND (reference sequence). CDR3 DNA sequence: TGTGCCAGTAGTACGGTGTCCACAGATACGCAGTATTTT. Encoded protein: CASSTVSTDTQYF.

The V gene is TRBV4-3, the J gene TRBJ2-2; D possibly corresponds to TRBD2 (6 bases). Germline V CDR1 and CDR2: LGHNA, YSLEER. CDR3 length: 17 residues. Trimming shortened V by 3 bases and J by 3 bases, and 17 bases separated the two germline ends. The CDR3 DNA reads as TGCGCCAGCAGCCAGTTGGGGATTTGGGGGGACACCGGGGAGCTGTTTTTT. Encoded protein: CASSQLGIWGDTGELFF.

To note about this clone: Within the sample, other DNA sequences also encode this same CDR3. The chain is built from TRBV10-3 and TRBJ1-1; weak D call: TRBD1 (5 bases). V lost 0 bases and J lost 4, with 12 bases in between. The CDR3 covers 15 residues. Germline CDR1 and CDR2: ENHRY and SYGVKD. The CDR3: CAISESIGRGTEAFF. The CDR3 DNA follows: TGTGCCATCAGTGAGTCGATAGGGAGGGGCACTGAAGCTTTCTTT.

This chain uses TRBV6-6 with TRBJ1-5; D is perhaps TRBD1 (6 bases). With 4 bases removed from V and 4 bases from J, the gap between germline ends came to 14 bases. CDR1 is MNHNY and CDR2 is SVGAGI in the germline V gene (reference sequence). The CDR3 is made up of 15 amino acids. The CDR3 loop is CASSSYSQGNQPQHF. CDR3 in DNA: TGTGCCAGCAGTTCATACTCACAGGGTAATCAGCCCCAGCATTTT.

The CDR3 protein is CASSLGQGDGYTF. In nucleotides, the CDR3 is TGTGCCAGCAGCTTGGGACAGGGCGATGGCTACACCTTC. The chain uses TRBV11-2 and TRBJ1-2, with 9 nucleotides matching TRBD1. CDR1 is SGHAT, CDR2 FQNNGV, per germline. The CDR3 is 13 amino acids. Trimming cost V 3 bases and J 6 bases; bases outside gene matches: 2.

The chain combines TRBV4-2 with TRBJ2-7, with D uncertain. The V end lost 0 bases, the J end lost 2 bases, and 14 bases lay between the germline ends. CDR1 is LGHNA and CDR2 is YNFKEQ in the germline V gene. The CDR3 loop spans 16 amino acids. For the CDR3, the DNA is TGTGCCAGCAGCCAAGACGGTGGCGGATCCCCCTACGAGCAGTACTTC. This sequence encodes CASSQDGGGSPYEQYF.

The rearrangement joins TRBV30 to TRBJ1-5; 7 nucleotides align to TRBD1. The CDR3 runs 16 residues. The germline CDR1 and CDR2 sequences are GTSNPN and SVGIG (reference sequence). Trimming at V came to 0 bases and at J to 6 bases, leaving 11 bases not matched to a gene. CDR3 in DNA: TGTGCCTGGAGTGTACAGAGGACAGGATATGTTCAGCCCCAGCATTTT. It yields the protein CAWSVQRTGYVQPQHF.

This clone has only one observation. The rearrangement uses TRBV6-5 and TRBJ2-1; D may be TRBD2 (6 bases). The CDR3 totals 16 residues. Germline CDR1 MNHEY, CDR2 SVGAGI. The V and J ends lost 0 bases and 9 bases respectively, with 18 bases between them. The CDR3 spells CASSYSLAVGGGEQFF. In DNA, the CDR3 is TGTGCCAGCAGTTACTCCTTGGCCGTGGGAGGAGGTGAGCAGTTCTTC.

The CDR3 sequence is CASSPWDRGNLGNTIYF. CDR3 sequence (DNA): TGTGCCAGCTCACCATGGGACAGGGGGAATCTTGGAAACACCATATATTTT. The chain uses TRBV18 and TRBJ1-3; 11 bases line up with TRBD1. In germline, CDR1 is KGHSH, CDR2 LQKENI. The CDR3 has 17 residues. The junction had 6 bases not matched to a gene; V was cut back by 2 bases and J by 3 bases.

The chain is built from TRBV2 and TRBJ2-1; the D gene is possibly TRBD2 (5 bases). The CDR3 consists of 14 residues. Trimming took off 8 bases at V and 7 bases at J, with 18 bases between the two ends. Germline-derived CDR1 and CDR2 are SNHLY and FYNNEI. The CDR3 protein is CASGSEGSRNEQFF. The DNA for the CDR3 is TGTGCCAGCGGGTCCGAGGGAAGTAGAAATGAGCAGTTCTTC. Full variable domain (remainder filled in from reference TRBV2 and TRBJ2-1): EPEVTQTPSHQVTQMGQEVILRCVPISNHLYFYWYRQILGQKVEFLVSFYNNEISEKSEIFDDQFSVERPDGSNFTLKIRSTKLEDSAMYFCASGSEGSRNEQFFGPGTRLTVL.

V and J are TRBV6-1 and TRBJ2-7; weak D call: TRBD2 (5 bases). Germline V CDR1 and CDR2: MNHNS, SASEGT. V dropped 2 bases and J dropped 4 bases, with 18 bases sitting between them. The CDR3 has 16 residues. CDR3 nucleotide sequence: TGTGCCAGCAGTGAACGGATCGGAATAGAGGGATACGAGCAGTACTTC. Its protein product is CASSERIGIEGYEQYF.

There are a few counts of this clone. V and J are TRBV7-9 and TRBJ1-1; D gene ambiguous. Germline V CDR1 and CDR2: SEHNR, FQNEAQ (reference sequence). This CDR3 has 13 residues. V lost 3 bases, J lost 1 base, and 6 bases lay in between. DNA of the CDR3: TGTGCCAGCAGCTTTTATGAGAACACTGAAGCTTTCTTT. Its translation is CASSFYENTEAFF.

V is TRBV5-6 and J is TRBJ2-2, with 12 bases matching TRBD2. This CDR3 has 16 residues. CDR1 and CDR2 from the germline V gene are SGHDT and YYEEEE. After removal of 2 bases from V and 7 bases from J, the junction contained 6 bases not matched to a gene. The CDR3, as DNA: TGTGCCAGCAGCTTTCTAGCGGGAGGGCAGATCGGGGAGCTGTTTTTT. Residues: CASSFLAGGQIGELFF. Full variable domain (missing parts from reference TRBV5-6 and TRBJ2-2): DAGVTQSPTHLIKTRGQQVTLRCSPKSGHDTVSWYQQALGQGPQFIFQYYEEEERQRGNFPDRFSGHQFPNYSSELNVNALLLGDSALYLCASSFLAGGQIGELFFGEGSRLTVL.

The rearrangement uses TRBV19 and TRBJ1-2; 10 bases map to TRBD1. The ends lost 3 bases at V and 0 bases at J; junction bases unmatched: 7. CDR3 size: 17 residues. Germline-derived CDR1 and CDR2 are LNHDA and SQIVND (reference sequence). The DNA of the CDR3 is TGTGCCAGTAGTATTCGGACAGGGGGGAGAGCTAACTATGGCTACACCTTC. Residues: CASSIRTGGRANYGYTF. Full variable domain (remainder filled in from reference TRBV19 and TRBJ1-2): DGGITQSPKYLFRKEGQNVTLSCEQNLNHDAMYWYRQDPGQGLRLIYYSQIVNDFQKGDIAEGYSVSREKKESFPLTVTSAQKNPTAFYLCASSIRTGGRANYGYTFGSGTRLTVV.

V gene TRBV19 combines with J gene TRBJ2-7; D might be TRBD1 or TRBD2, each matching 7 bases. V lost 3 bases to trimming and J lost 5 bases, with 23 bases between them. CDR1 and CDR2 from the germline V gene are LNHDA and SQIVND (reference sequence). CDR3 length: 17 residues. The CDR3: CASSIGFMEGAGDEQYF. CDR3 sequence (DNA): TGTGCCAGTAGTATTGGTTTTATGGAGGGGGCGGGAGACGAGCAGTACTTC.

This chain joins TRBV27 and TRBJ2-7; a weak D match, TRBD2 (7 bases). The CDR3 spans 14 residues. Trimming pared 7 bases from V and 5 bases from J, leaving 18 bases between. Germline V CDR1 and CDR2: MNHEY, SMNVEV (reference sequence). CDR3 residues: CASTDAGATNEQYF. The CDR3 region has the DNA TGTGCCAGCACCGATGCGGGGGCGACAAACGAGCAGTACTTC.

The chain employs TRBV14 and TRBJ2-1, with 9 bases identical to TRBD2. Germline CDR1 is SGHDN and CDR2 is FVKESK. The length of the CDR3 is 19 residues. Losses at the gene ends were 3 bases for V and 5 bases for J; bases not matched to a gene: 17. The CDR3, as DNA: TGTGCCAGCAGCCATCTGCTAGCGGGACCTATCAGCAGTAACAATGAGCAGTTCTTC. Its translation: CASSHLLAGPISSNNEQFF.

The CDR3 reads CASSVDRGVAGELFF. The CDR3 coding sequence is TGTGCCAGCAGTGTGGACAGGGGGGTGGCCGGGGAGCTGTTTTTT. The chain carries TRBV2 and TRBJ2-2, with 10 bases matching TRBD1. The CDR3 spans 15 residues. V lost 4 bases, J lost 6 bases, and 5 bases stayed unmatched. Germline CDR1 SNHLY, CDR2 FYNNEI.

In nucleotides, the CDR3 is TGTGCCAGCAGCTTATACTCCGCCGCAGGGACGTACGAGCAGTACTTC. Translation gives CASSLYSAAGTYEQYF. The gene calls are TRBV7-8 and TRBJ2-7, with D perhaps being TRBD1 or TRBD2 (5 bases each). Germline-derived CDR1 and CDR2 are SGHVS and FQNEAQ. The CDR3 extends over 16 amino acids. V dropped 2 bases and J dropped 4 bases, with 18 bases sitting between them.

The J gene is TRBJ2-3, the V gene TRBV15; D might be TRBD1 or TRBD2, each matching 6 bases. The CDR3 is 16 residues long. Germline CDR1 is LNHNV and CDR2 is YYDKDF (reference sequence). V lost 0 bases and J lost 6, with 16 bases in between. In nucleotides, the CDR3 is TGTGCCACCAGCAGAGATGGGGGGCAGGGTGGGGATACGCAGTATTTT. Amino acid sequence: CATSRDGGQGGDTQYF. Together with reference TRBV15 and TRBJ2-3, the CDR3 gives the full variable domain: DAMVIQNPRYQVTQFGKPVTLSCSQTLNHNVMYWYQQKSSQAPKLLFHYYDKDFNNEADTPDNFQSRRPNTSFCFLDIRSPGLGDTAMYLCATSRDGGQGGDTQYFGPGTRLTVL.

This rearrangement joins TRBV7-9 to TRBJ1-5; 8 bases are a match to TRBD1. V shed 2 bases, J shed 6 bases, and the junction held 12 bases outside the gene matches. CDR1 SEHNR and CDR2 FQNEAQ come from the germline V gene (reference sequence). The CDR3 consists of 17 residues. For the CDR3, the DNA is TGTGCCAGCAGCTTAACGGGGGGGCAGGGGGCCCGTCAGCCCCAGCATTTT. Amino acids: CASSLTGGQGARQPQHF.

The chain uses TRBV11-2 and TRBJ1-2; TRBD1 agrees at 12 bases. The trim removed 8 bases at V and 8 bases at J, leaving 15 bases unmatched. Germline CDR1 is SGHAT and CDR2 is FQNNGV. The CDR3 contains 16 residues. For the CDR3, the DNA is TGTGCCAGCCACCAGGCGGGGGGACAGGGGGCTTTAGGCTACACCTTC. This translates into CASHQAGGQGALGYTF. Full variable domain (missing parts from reference TRBV11-2 and TRBJ1-2): EAGVAQSPRYKIIEKRQSVAFWCNPISGHATLYWYQQILGQGPKLLIQFQNNGVVDDSQLPKDRFSAERLKGVDSTLKIQPAKLEDSAVYLCASHQAGGQGALGYTFGSGTRLTVV.

The chain combines TRBV10-3 with TRBJ1-1; D ambiguous. Germline-derived CDR1 and CDR2 are ENHRY and SYGVKD. The CDR3 is 12 amino acids. Trimming took off 3 bases at V and 0 bases at J, with 2 bases between the two ends. CDR3: CAISELNTEAFF. The CDR3 DNA reads as TGTGCCATCAGTGAATTGAACACTGAAGCTTTCTTT.

V gene TRBV10-3 combines with J gene TRBJ1-4; possible D gene TRBD1, 6 bases. CDR1 and CDR2 (germline): ENHRY, SYGVKD. This CDR3 comprises 13 residues. Trimming cost V 6 bases and J 7 bases, with 12 bases left between them. CDR3 amino acids: CAIRGGAGEKLFF. DNA of the CDR3: TGTGCCATCAGAGGGGGGGCTGGTGAAAAACTGTTTTTT.

This clone was picked up one time. The chain has TRBV28 and TRBJ1-4; 8 nucleotides line up with TRBD1. Looked up from germline, CDR1 is MDHEN and CDR2 is SYDVKM. The CDR3 runs to 15 residues. V shed 5 bases, J shed 0 bases, and the junction held 2 bases outside the gene matches. The CDR3 protein is CASSLTGATNEKLFF. The DNA of the CDR3 is TGTGCCAGCAGTCTGACAGGGGCAACTAATGAAAAACTGTTTTTT.